This paragraph covers one T cell receptor (beta chain) sequence. Its binding antigen is unknown. The record has no base qualities; no much larger clone is one base away. The data derive from a study of blood T cell repertoires in COVID-19 (TCRdb year 2020). For the study in its entirety: The collaborator samples originated in the United States, Italy and Spain and spanned the acute and convalescent phases of COVID-19. The prospective study material was composed of cDNA or gDNA derived from T cells, B-cell-depleted T cells, or PBMCs. The dataset comprised deeply sampled blood TCRbeta repertoires from subjects exposed to, actively infected with, or recovered from COVID-19. The repertoires were made available in a free public database intended to serve as a resource for research on the immune response to SARS-CoV-2. Samples came from the ongoing ImmuneRACE study (first 160 participants) plus 1,254 subjects from 6 global collaborators. Sample metadata almost always included a de-identified subject ID, COVID-19 status, age in years and sex. Where HLA class I and class II types were available, the types were taken from metadata supplied by the sample provider, not from assay-based typing. Beyond this particular receptor, the publication reports: How much clinical and demographic metadata was included differed by source and by participant, and the metadata was provided uncurated.

CDR1 and CDR2 were assigned from the germline V gene (reference sequence) as MNHEY and SMNVEV. Including cysteine and phenylalanine, the CDR3 has 17 amino acids. The retained sequence is limited to the CDR3, 51 bases, with the frame set at the first base. V drops 1 base and J drops 0 bases, leaving 13 bases in between. At one collaborating source in Seattle, patients were enrolled during active infection and were followed longitudinally through the course of disease. Whole blood was collected in K2EDTA tubes by collaborating institutions according to the institutions' own protocols. Collaborator samples were shipped for TCRbeta analysis as frozen whole blood, isolated PBMCs, or DNA extracted from either sample type. TCRbeta CDR3 regions were amplified from genomic DNA using the immunoSEQ Assay, a bias-controlled multiplex PCR. Per the authors' processing: The number of nucleated cells in each sample was estimated from the amplification of reference gene primers within the assay. To quantify the absolute abundance of each unique TCRbeta CDR3 rearrangement, sequence reads were collapsed and filtered. For each sample, productive Simpson clonality was calculated as the square root of Simpson's diversity index over productive rearrangements. TCRdb obtained this table from immuneACCESS and retained in-frame rearrangements with V and J assigned. These tables miss some clones; where compared with another copy, unresolved V genes account for less than half of the shortfall, and the remainder is unexplained. D and trimming come from the DNA, and the V and J calls and clone size come from that table. In this sample the table shows 250,000 to 350,000 clones, 65% to 85% of which occur a single time. The top ten hold about 1.6% of the sample.

The sequenced sample was peripheral blood. The receptor chain draws on TRBV27 and TRBJ2-1; tentative D gene TRBD2, with 5 bases matching. This clonotype was obtained from a human donor with COVID-19, enrolled during active disease. The donor label of this sample is uncertain. Here is the DNA: TGTGCCAGCAGTTTATGGGCGGGTTATAGCTCCTACAATGAGCAGTTCTTC. Protein translation: CASSLWAGYSSYNEQFF.